Below are 21 T cell receptor beta chains sequenced from a single sample in a study of blood T cells in healthy people across ages. Combining a sample-barcoded 5' primer with a J-beta primer mix, a second PCR ran for roughly 7 to 12 cycles. TCRdb itself ran the 5' RACE reads through MiXCR, one entry per CDR3 protein. Among hundreds of thousands of distinct CDR3 sequences listed, approximately 49% were seen once. The sample was blood. Receptors were obtained from a woman in her sixties in good health.

This clonotype was seen repeatedly, ten times or more. A much larger clone lies one base from this, so it may be a read error. The V gene is TRBV20-1, the J gene TRBJ2-5; 9 bases map to TRBD2. Germline V gene data show CDR1 as DFQATT and CDR2 as SNEGSKA (reference sequence). The CDR3 is made up of 14 amino acids. V gave up 4 bases and J gave up 11 bases; unmatched junction bases: 14. CDR3 bases: TGCAGTGCTAAGACTAGCGGTCTTGGCGGTGAGCAGTACTTC. Amino acids: CSAKTSGLGGEQYF.

The chain combines TRBV20-1 with TRBJ1-4; a possible D gene is TRBD1 (6 bases). V gave up 5 bases and J gave up 1 base, with 14 bases separating them. Germline values: CDR1 DFQATT, CDR2 SNEGSKA (reference sequence). The CDR3 covers 15 residues. In DNA form, the CDR3 reads TGCAGTGCTCCTAACCCACAGGGAACTAATGAAAAACTGTTTTTT. Amino acid sequence: CSAPNPQGTNEKLFF.

The gene calls are TRBV10-3 and TRBJ2-6; D is unclear. CDR3 length equals 14 residues. Germline lookup yields CDR1 ENHRY and CDR2 SYGVKD. V was clipped by 4 bases and J by 5 bases, with 9 bases between them. The CDR3: CAISGAGRANVLTF. In DNA, the CDR3 is TGTGCCATCAGTGGGGCAGGCAGGGCCAACGTCCTGACTTTC.

This clonotype has a single count. The chain links TRBV5-1 to TRBJ1-3; D is possibly TRBD1 (6 bases). V lost 2 bases and J lost 2, with 14 bases in between. CDR1 and CDR2 from the germline V gene are SGHRS and YFSETQ. The CDR3 contains 16 residues. The CDR3 coding sequence is TGCGCCAGCAGCTTAGAAACCGGGACACCTGGAAACACCATATATTTT. Protein product: CASSLETGTPGNTIYF.

J is TRBJ1-6 and V is TRBV20-1; D call uncertain. Germline values: CDR1 DFQATT, CDR2 SNEGSKA (reference sequence). There are 16 residues in the CDR3. V gave up 0 bases and J gave up 0 bases, with 9 bases separating them. The CDR3 is CSARDLASSYNSPLHF. CDR3 coding DNA: TGCAGTGCTAGAGATCTCGCCAGCTCCTATAATTCACCCCTCCACTTT.

The chain joins TRBV20-1 to TRBJ1-1; no reliable D call. The V end was cut by 0 bases, the J end by 1 base, with 12 bases between. The V gene's germline CDR1 is DFQATT and CDR2 SNEGSKA (reference sequence). The CDR3 extends over 15 amino acids. CDR3 amino acids: CSARDYLRPNTEAFF. CDR3 in DNA: TGCAGTGCTAGAGATTACCTCAGGCCGAACACTGAAGCTTTCTTT.

The V gene is TRBV18, the J gene TRBJ1-4; D unclear. This CDR3 has 17 residues. V lost 2 bases and J lost 0, with 13 bases in between. CDR1 and CDR2 (germline): KGHSH, LQKENI. DNA for the CDR3: TGTGCCAGCTCACCAAGGCGGACTACTGCAACTAATGAAAAACTGTTTTTT. This codes for CASSPRRTTATNEKLFF.

The chain joins TRBV2 to TRBJ2-1; 7 nucleotides line up with TRBD2. The V and J ends lost 8 bases and 4 bases, in that order; junction bases with no gene match: 5. Germline-derived CDR1 and CDR2 are SNHLY and FYNNEI. This CDR3 has 13 amino acids. CDR3 in amino acids: CASGAGRYNEQFF. The DNA for the CDR3 is TGTGCCAGCGGAGCGGGAAGGTACAATGAGCAGTTCTTC. The complete variable domain, with remaining parts taken from reference TRBV2 and TRBJ2-1, reads EPEVTQTPSHQVTQMGQEVILRCVPISNHLYFYWYRQILGQKVEFLVSFYNNEISEKSEIFDDQFSVERPDGSNFTLKIRSTKLEDSAMYFCASGAGRYNEQFFGPGTRLTVL.

The chain combines TRBV9 with TRBJ2-6; TRBD1 is a possible D gene (7 bases). Germline CDR1 and CDR2: SGDLS and YYNGEE. The CDR3 contains 15 residues. V gave up 3 bases and J gave up 12 bases, with 19 bases separating them. The CDR3 region is CASSERQGGSTVLTF. For the CDR3, the DNA is TGTGCCAGCAGCGAGCGACAGGGAGGTTCAACCGTCCTGACTTTC. Together with reference TRBV9 and TRBJ2-6, the CDR3 gives the full variable domain: DSGVTQTPKHLITATGQRVTLRCSPRSGDLSVYWYQQSLDQGLQFLIQYYNGEERAKGNILERFSAQQFPDLHSELNLSSLELGDSALYFCASSERQGGSTVLTFGAGSRLTVL.

This clonotype was seen a few times. V usage is TRBV25-1 and J usage is TRBJ2-1; a weak D match, TRBD1 (6 bases). The V gene's germline CDR1 is MGHDK and CDR2 SYGVNS. With 2 bases removed from V and 6 bases from J, the gap between germline ends came to 14 bases. The CDR3 runs to 15 residues. The CDR3 nucleotides are TGTGCCAGCAGTGAACTAAGTCTAGGGGGCAATGAGCAGTTCTTC. Its protein is CASSELSLGGNEQFF.

The table lists this clonotype with a few counts. The rearrangement links TRBV4-3 to TRBJ2-1; TRBD2 is a possible D gene (7 bases). The length of the CDR3 is 18 residues. Per the germline V gene, CDR1 is LGHNA and CDR2 is YSLEER. Trimming shortened V by 6 bases and J by 7 bases, and 28 bases separated the two germline ends. The CDR3 bases are TGCGCCAGCAGTTACGGGGGGCCAGCCAAGTGGGTTACAAATGAGCAGTTCTTC. Translation gives CASSYGGPAKWVTNEQFF.

This clonotype has only a few counts. The gene calls are TRBV3-1 and TRBJ2-1; tentatively, D is TRBD1 (5 bases). Trimming left V 0 bases short and J 6 bases short, with 12 bases between. CDR1 is LGHDT, CDR2 YNNKEL, per germline (reference sequence). The CDR3 has 15 residues. The CDR3 DNA sequence: TGTGCCAGCAGCCAAGATCTGGGAAGGGGCAATGAGCAGTTCTTC. Protein product: CASSQDLGRGNEQFF.

V is TRBV7-9 and J is TRBJ1-1; TRBD1 aligns across 7 bases. Per the germline V gene, CDR1 is SEHNR and CDR2 is FQNEAQ (reference sequence). CDR3 size: 15 residues. J lost 1 base, V lost 5 bases, and 7 bases had no gene match. CDR3 protein: CASSTDRAKNTEAFF. CDR3 coding DNA: TGTGCCAGCAGCACAGACAGGGCTAAGAACACTGAAGCTTTCTTT. Drawing the rest from reference TRBV7-9 and TRBJ1-1, the complete variable domain is DTGVSQNPRHKITKRGQNVTFRCDPISEHNRLYWYRQTLGQGPEFLTYFQNEAQLEKSRLLSDRFSAERPKGSFSTLEIQRTEQGDSAMYLCASSTDRAKNTEAFFGQGTRLTVV.

This chain connects TRBV5-6 to TRBJ1-5; no reliable D call. The CDR3 consists of 12 residues. The V gene's germline CDR1 is SGHDT and CDR2 YYEEEE. V lost 4 bases, J lost 6 bases, and 8 bases lay in between. In DNA, the CDR3 is TGTGCCAGCAGCCGACGGGGTCAGCCCCAGCATTTT. Protein: CASSRRGQPQHF. Full variable domain (outside the CDR3, taken from reference TRBV5-6 and TRBJ1-5): DAGVTQSPTHLIKTRGQQVTLRCSPKSGHDTVSWYQQALGQGPQFIFQYYEEEERQRGNFPDRFSGHQFPNYSSELNVNALLLGDSALYLCASSRRGQPQHFGDGTRLSIL.

In DNA form, the CDR3 reads TGTGCCAGCAGCTTAGGCTACGAGGAGCAGTTCTTC. It is translated as CASSLGYEEQFF. The chain carries TRBV7-9 and TRBJ2-1; D call uncertain. The CDR3 consists of 12 residues. Trimming shortened V by 1 base and J by 10 bases, and 8 bases separated the two germline ends. Germline V gene data show CDR1 as SEHNR and CDR2 as FQNEAQ (reference sequence).

The V call is TRBV29-1, the J call TRBJ2-2, with TRBD2 identical over 9 bases. The CDR3 has 15 residues. Germline CDR1 SQVTM, CDR2 ANQGSEA. The V segment lost 6 bases and the J segment 5 bases; nucleotides outside the gene matches: 10. In DNA, the CDR3 is TGCAGCGTGGCTTCTTTAGCGGGAGATACCGGGGAGCTGTTTTTT. Translated: CSVASLAGDTGELFF.

The V gene is TRBV3-1, the J gene TRBJ2-4; D uncertain. The end of the DNA aligns better with TRBJ2-7, so the J call may be wrong. Germline CDR1 and CDR2: LGHDT and YNNKEL (reference sequence). The CDR3 totals 16 residues. CDR3 sequence (DNA): TGTGCCAGCAGCCAAGGGCCCTCCTTAAGCCAAGACGAGCAGTACTTC. It is translated as CASSQGPSLSQDEQYF.

This chain joins TRBV2 and TRBJ2-2, with D hard to call. The CDR3 consists of 13 residues. The ends were cut back, 2 bases at V and 9 bases at J, with 10 bases in the middle. Germline assignment: CDR1 SNHLY and CDR2 FYNNEI. The CDR3 bases are TGTGCCAGCAGTGAATTTCCAGGAAGGGAGCTGTTTTTT. Its translation is CASSEFPGRELFF.

The chain is built from TRBV20-1 and TRBJ2-4; a weak D match, TRBD1 (6 bases). The J call may be in error: the DNA end matches TRBJ2-7 better. From germline, CDR1 is DFQATT and CDR2 SNEGSKA (reference sequence). This CDR3 contains 13 residues. The chain's CDR3 is CSAKGENSYEQYF. CDR3 sequence (DNA): TGCAGTGCCAAGGGGGAGAATTCCTACGAGCAGTACTTC.

The chain has TRBV7-2 and TRBJ2-6, with 9 bases lining up with TRBD1. The length of the CDR3 is 18 residues. Germline V lookup: CDR1 SGHTA, CDR2 FQGNSA. Trimming removed 0 bases from V and 2 bases from J; junction bases left unmatched: 5. The DNA for the CDR3 is TGTGCCAGCAGCTTAGCCGTACAGGGGGCAACTGGGGCCAACGTCCTGACTTTC. Translated, it gives CASSLAVQGATGANVLTF. The full variable domain, its missing parts supplied by reference TRBV7-2 and TRBJ2-6, is GAGVSQSPSNKVTEKGKDVELRCDPISGHTALYWYRQSLGQGLEFLIYFQGNSAPDKSGLPSDRFSAERTGGSVSTLTIQRTQQEDSAVYLCASSLAVQGATGANVLTFGAGSRLTVL.

The DNA for the CDR3 is TGTGCCAGCAGCTTAAGGCTAGCGGGACCCAATGAGCAGTTCTTC. Translating it yields CASSLRLAGPNEQFF. The chain links TRBV7-6 to TRBJ2-1; 9 bases fit TRBD2. The CDR3 has 15 residues. V lost 2 bases to trimming and J lost 6 bases; unmatched junction nucleotides: 5. Germline CDR1 SGHVS, CDR2 FNYEAQ. Full variable domain (rest looked up from reference TRBV7-6 and TRBJ2-1): GAGVSQSPRYKVTKRGQDVALRCDPISGHVSLYWYRQALGQGPEFLTYFNYEAQQDKSGLPNDRFSAERPEGSISTLTIQRTEQRDSAMYRCASSLRLAGPNEQFFGPGTRLTVL.